Shown below are 5 T cell receptor beta chains from a single sample sequenced in a study of T cell responses to AZD1222 COVID-19 vaccine. Method: immunoSEQ multiplex PCR; TCRdb's copy keeps in-frame clones and lacks some. Among 150,000 to 200,000 clones listed, over 85% were seen once. Sequences were derived from peripheral blood, sampled on day 0 of AZD1222 vaccination. The receptors here all came from an adult in good health.

The rearrangement links TRBV19 to TRBJ2-7, with 8 bases identical to TRBD2. V gave up 3 bases and J gave up 4 bases; unmatched junction bases: 5. Germline assignment: CDR1 LNHDA and CDR2 SQIVND (reference sequence). The CDR3 has 14 residues. The DNA of the CDR3 is TGTGCCAGTAGTATGAGCGGGGGCGCGTACGAGCAGTACTTC. This sequence encodes CASSMSGGAYEQYF.

The CDR3 spells CASSRLGTTGNTIYF. The DNA of the CDR3 is TGTGCCAGTAGTCGGCTGGGGACCACTGGAAACACCATATATTTT. The chain has TRBV19 and TRBJ1-3; a possible D gene is TRBD1 (5 bases). Per the germline V gene, CDR1 is LNHDA and CDR2 is SQIVND (reference sequence). This CDR3 comprises 15 residues. Between the trimmed V and J ends, which lost 5 bases and 2 bases, there was a span of 13 bases.

The chain has TRBV10-2 and TRBJ2-2; D gene unclear. The CDR3 sequence is 12 residues long. Germline CDR1 reads WSHSY; CDR2 reads SAAADI. V was shortened by 6 bases and J by 7 bases, with 9 bases between the two germline ends. The CDR3 here is CASRPWGGELFF. CDR3 nucleotides: TGCGCCAGCAGACCATGGGGCGGGGAGCTGTTTTTT.

J is TRBJ2-7 and V is TRBV6-5, with 10 bases identical to TRBD1. Germline CDR1 and CDR2: MNHEY and SVGAGI. Trimming cost V 7 bases and J 2 bases; bases outside gene matches: 8. CDR3 length equals 15 residues. The CDR3 coding sequence is TGTGCCAGCATGTATGGGACAGGGGCCGCCTACGAGCAGTACTTC. Translation gives CASMYGTGAAYEQYF.

The rearrangement uses TRBV5-1 and TRBJ1-2; no clear D gene. The CDR3 has 14 residues. V gave up 4 bases and J gave up 8 bases, with 18 bases separating them. Looked up from germline, CDR1 is SGHRS and CDR2 is YFSETQ. Here the CDR3 reads CASSSLVTAFGYTF. Here the CDR3 DNA reads TGCGCCAGCAGCAGCCTCGTCACAGCCTTCGGCTACACCTTC.